This entry is about one TCR beta chain. This sample was taken from a study of blood T cell repertoires in COVID-19. The overall study: Material from acute and convalescent COVID-19 was sourced from the United States, Italy and Spain.

Authors' processing steps: Cell counts per sample came from amplifying reference gene primers. Assay used: immunoSEQ multiplex PCR; TCRdb lists only in-frame clones, some missing. That table gives V, J and clone size, and the DNA gave D and trimming. The repertoire has about 200,000 clones, around 80% of them found once; the top ten carry 10% to 15%. Trimming cost V 0 bases and J 0 bases, with 13 bases left between them. This CDR3 has 17 residues. Germline V gene data show CDR1 as LGHNA and CDR2 as YSLEER. The TCR was taken from a woman aged 40 to 50 with acute or convalescent COVID-19. The rearrangement links TRBV4-3 to TRBJ2-3; perhaps TRBD2 as D (6 bases). Sequenced sample: peripheral blood. The CDR3 region is CASSQDPWTTSTDTQYF. The CDR3 bases are TGCGCCAGCAGCCAAGATCCATGGACTACCAGCACAGATACGCAGTATTTT.